Listed below are T cell receptor beta chains from one sample, sequenced in a study of cytomegalovirus exposure and HLA in healthy donors. Only in-frame clones appear in the TCRdb table, and some are missing; sequencing was by immunoSEQ multiplex PCR. The sample has approximately 160,000 clones, roughly 74% seen once. The sample comprised PBMCs. The receptors were gathered from a male donor in good health and CMV-seronegative. Each CDR3 is given with its conserved first and last residue. The order of the fields is CDR3 protein, CDR3 DNA, V gene, clone size, J gene, CDR3 length, D gene. The D gene is left open where the match is weak. Some rows mark clone size as missing; the rest say once, few, many or name a class of expanded clone.

CDR3aa: CASRPGQKDGYTF; CDR3nt: TGTGCCAGCAGGCCGGGACAAAAGGATGGCTACACCTTC; v_gene: TRBV2; abundance: many; j_gene: TRBJ1-2; len: 13; d_gene: -
CDR3aa: CASSALGDRNQPQHF; CDR3nt: TGTGCCAGCTCAGCTCTCGGGGACAGAAATCAGCCCCAGCATTTT; v_gene: TRBV18; abundance: -; j_gene: TRBJ1-5; len: 15; d_gene: TRBD1
CDR3aa: CASSVDPVDRAGANVLTF; CDR3nt: TGTGCCAGCAGCGTAGACCCTGTCGACAGGGCTGGGGCCAACGTCCTGACTTTC; v_gene: TRBV9; abundance: -; j_gene: TRBJ2-6; len: 18; d_gene: TRBD1
CDR3aa: CAWTVMNTEAFF; CDR3nt: TGTGCCTGGACAGTAATGAACACTGAAGCTTTCTTT; v_gene: TRBV30; abundance: few; j_gene: TRBJ1-1; len: 12; d_gene: -
CDR3aa: CASRFRGSGHEQYF; CDR3nt: TGTGCCAGCAGGTTTCGGGGTAGCGGCCACGAGCAGTACTTC; v_gene: TRBV2; abundance: -; j_gene: TRBJ2-7; len: 14; d_gene: -
CDR3aa: CASRFDPGGNTIYF; CDR3nt: TGTGCCAGCAGATTTGACCCGGGTGGAAACACCATATATTTT; v_gene: TRBV27; abundance: -; j_gene: TRBJ1-3; len: 14; d_gene: -
CDR3aa: CSVREDTIYF; CDR3nt: TGCAGCGTTCGTGAGGACACCATATATTTT; v_gene: TRBV29-1; abundance: -; j_gene: TRBJ1-3; len: 10; d_gene: -
CDR3aa: CAISPGLAPDEQYF; CDR3nt: TGTGCCATCAGCCCGGGACTAGCCCCTGACGAGCAGTACTTC; v_gene: TRBV10-3; abundance: -; j_gene: TRBJ2-7; len: 14; d_gene: TRBD2
CDR3aa: CAWSPDTNTEAFF; CDR3nt: TGTGCCTGGTCCCCTGACACGAACACTGAAGCTTTCTTT; v_gene: TRBV30; abundance: -; j_gene: TRBJ1-1; len: 13; d_gene: -
CDR3aa: CASSPDSQETQYF; CDR3nt: TGTGCCAGCTCCCCTGACAGCCAAGAGACCCAGTACTTC; v_gene: TRBV18; abundance: -; j_gene: TRBJ2-5; len: 13; d_gene: -
CDR3aa: CASSSGTSAGEQYF; CDR3nt: TGCGCCAGCAGCTCCGGGACTAGCGCTGGCGAGCAGTACTTC; v_gene: TRBV5-1; abundance: -; j_gene: TRBJ2-7; len: 14; d_gene: TRBD2
CDR3aa: CASGGASTGELFF; CDR3nt: TGTGCCAGCGGGGGGGCGAGCACCGGGGAGCTGTTTTTT; v_gene: TRBV9; abundance: -; j_gene: TRBJ2-2; len: 13; d_gene: -
CDR3aa: CASSFSGGDNEQFF; CDR3nt: TGTGCCAGCAGTTTCAGCGGGGGGGACAATGAGCAGTTCTTC; v_gene: TRBV27; abundance: -; j_gene: TRBJ2-1; len: 14; d_gene: TRBD2
CDR3aa: CASSSPPLAGSYEQYF; CDR3nt: TGTGCCAGCAGTTCCCCTCCTTTAGCGGGAAGCTACGAGCAGTACTTC; v_gene: TRBV28; abundance: -; j_gene: TRBJ2-7; len: 16; d_gene: TRBD2
CDR3aa: CASSHRGAGGNQPQHF; CDR3nt: TGTGCCAGCAGTCACCGAGGGGCAGGGGGCAATCAGCCCCAGCATTTT; v_gene: TRBV21-1; abundance: -; j_gene: TRBJ1-5; len: 16; d_gene: -
CDR3aa: CASSLSSRGSGNTIYF; CDR3nt: TGTGCCAGCAGCCTAAGCTCCAGGGGGTCGGGAAACACCATATATTTT; v_gene: TRBV7-2; abundance: -; j_gene: TRBJ1-3; len: 16; d_gene: TRBD1
CDR3aa: CTSSTGLSEQYF; CDR3nt: TGTACCAGTAGTACGGGACTATCCGAGCAGTACTTC; v_gene: TRBV19; abundance: -; j_gene: TRBJ2-7; len: 12; d_gene: TRBD2
CDR3aa: CASIGRGQETQYF; CDR3nt: TGTGCCAGCATCGGGCGGGGCCAAGAGACCCAGTACTTC; v_gene: TRBV6-5; abundance: -; j_gene: TRBJ2-5; len: 13; d_gene: -
CDR3aa: CASSLFQGVNGYTF; CDR3nt: TGTGCCAGCAGCTTATTTCAAGGGGTTAATGGCTACACCTTC; v_gene: TRBV11-2; abundance: -; j_gene: TRBJ1-2; len: 14; d_gene: -
CDR3aa: CASSKKQGPQPQHF; CDR3nt: TGTGCCAGTAGTAAAAAACAGGGCCCTCAGCCCCAGCATTTT; v_gene: TRBV19; abundance: -; j_gene: TRBJ1-5; len: 14; d_gene: -
CDR3aa: CASSTGDSGNTIYF; CDR3nt: TGTGCCAGCAGCACAGGGGACTCTGGAAACACCATATATTTT; v_gene: TRBV6-5; abundance: -; j_gene: TRBJ1-3; len: 14; d_gene: TRBD1
CDR3aa: CASSYSQRNEQFF; CDR3nt: TGTGCCAGCAGTTACTCCCAGCGCAATGAGCAGTTCTTC; v_gene: TRBV6-6; abundance: -; j_gene: TRBJ2-1; len: 13; d_gene: -
CDR3aa: CASCRESGNTIYF; CDR3nt: TGTGCCAGCTGCAGGGAATCTGGAAACACCATATATTTT; v_gene: TRBV4-2; abundance: -; j_gene: TRBJ1-3; len: 13; d_gene: -
CDR3aa: CASSKTRTSGIYEQYF; CDR3nt: TGTGCCAGTAGTAAAACCCGGACTAGCGGGATCTACGAGCAGTACTTC; v_gene: TRBV19; abundance: -; j_gene: TRBJ2-7; len: 16; d_gene: TRBD2
CDR3aa: CASSEAAGLGYTF; CDR3nt: TGTGCCAGCAGTGAAGCGGCAGGGCTTGGCTACACCTTC; v_gene: TRBV6-1; abundance: -; j_gene: TRBJ1-2; len: 13; d_gene: -
CDR3aa: CASSPFSTGGNTGELFF; CDR3nt: TGTGCCAGCAGCCCGTTCTCGACAGGGGGCAACACCGGGGAGCTGTTTTTT; v_gene: TRBV7-3; abundance: -; j_gene: TRBJ2-2; len: 17; d_gene: TRBD1
CDR3aa: CAASGRLPDTQYF; CDR3nt: TGTGCCGCTAGCGGGAGGCTCCCAGATACGCAGTATTTT; v_gene: TRBV10-3; abundance: -; j_gene: TRBJ2-3; len: 13; d_gene: TRBD2
CDR3aa: CASSVETTTGGGELFF; CDR3nt: TGTGCCAGCAGCGTCGAAACCACAACAGGTGGCGGGGAGCTGTTTTTT; v_gene: TRBV9; abundance: -; j_gene: TRBJ2-2; len: 16; d_gene: -
CDR3aa: CASSLQGGSSYEQYF; CDR3nt: TGTGCCAGCAGCCTACAGGGGGGAAGCTCCTACGAGCAGTACTTC; v_gene: TRBV7-2; abundance: -; j_gene: TRBJ2-7; len: 15; d_gene: TRBD1
CDR3aa: CSSTPGGETQYF; CDR3nt: TGTTCCAGCACGCCAGGGGGAGAGACCCAGTACTTC; v_gene: TRBV7-9; abundance: -; j_gene: TRBJ2-5; len: 12; d_gene: TRBD1
CDR3aa: CASSGQANTDTQYF; CDR3nt: TGTGCCAGCAGTGGACAGGCGAACACAGATACGCAGTATTTT; v_gene: TRBV6-1; abundance: few; j_gene: TRBJ2-3; len: 14; d_gene: -
CDR3aa: CASNRQGSHNEQFF; CDR3nt: TGTGCCAGCAACCGACAGGGGAGCCACAATGAGCAGTTCTTC; v_gene: TRBV5-5; abundance: -; j_gene: TRBJ2-1; len: 14; d_gene: TRBD1
CDR3aa: CASRKGQGVFGTEAFF; CDR3nt: TGCGCCAGCCGAAAAGGGCAGGGGGTTTTTGGCACTGAAGCTTTCTTT; v_gene: TRBV5-1; abundance: -; j_gene: TRBJ1-1; len: 16; d_gene: TRBD1
CDR3aa: CASSGTGTPYEQYF; CDR3nt: TGTGCCAGCAGTGGGACAGGGACCCCCTACGAGCAGTACTTC; v_gene: TRBV7-9; abundance: -; j_gene: TRBJ2-7; len: 14; d_gene: TRBD1
CDR3aa: CASSPVSRENIQYF; CDR3nt: TGTGCCAGCAGCCCCGTATCGAGGGAAAACATTCAGTACTTC; v_gene: TRBV11-2; abundance: -; j_gene: TRBJ2-4; len: 14; d_gene: -
CDR3aa: CASSRSTGLAGATYNEQFF; CDR3nt: TGTGCCAGCAGCCGAAGTACGGGACTAGCGGGAGCCACCTACAATGAGCAGTTCTTC; v_gene: TRBV14; abundance: -; j_gene: TRBJ2-1; len: 19; d_gene: TRBD2
CDR3aa: CSGQGEGASTEAFF; CDR3nt: TGCAGCGGTCAGGGCGAGGGGGCAAGTACTGAAGCTTTCTTT; v_gene: TRBV29-1; abundance: -; j_gene: TRBJ1-1; len: 14; d_gene: TRBD1
CDR3aa: CASSVQGRKLFF; CDR3nt: TGTGCCAGCAGCGTACAGGGGCGAAAACTGTTTTTT; v_gene: TRBV5-8; abundance: -; j_gene: TRBJ1-4; len: 12; d_gene: TRBD1
CDR3aa: CATLLATNTGELFF; CDR3nt: TGTGCCACCTTACTAGCGACGAACACCGGGGAGCTGTTTTTT; v_gene: TRBV6-5; abundance: -; j_gene: TRBJ2-2; len: 14; d_gene: TRBD2
CDR3aa: CSVLGGGGRSYEQYF; CDR3nt: TGCAGCGTCCTAGGTGGCGGGGGCCGCTCCTACGAGCAGTACTTC; v_gene: TRBV29-1; abundance: -; j_gene: TRBJ2-7; len: 15; d_gene: -
CDR3aa: CASSLELAGAWETQYF; CDR3nt: TGCGCCAGCAGCTTGGAGCTAGCGGGGGCCTGGGAGACCCAGTACTTC; v_gene: TRBV5-1; abundance: few; j_gene: TRBJ2-5; len: 16; d_gene: TRBD2
CDR3aa: CASSPDGNANYGYTF; CDR3nt: TGTGCCAGCTCACCAGATGGCAACGCCAACTATGGCTACACCTTC; v_gene: TRBV18; abundance: -; j_gene: TRBJ1-2; len: 15; d_gene: -
CDR3aa: CAWSPGTPNTEAFF; CDR3nt: TGTGCCTGGAGCCCGGGGACACCGAACACTGAAGCTTTCTTT; v_gene: TRBV30; abundance: -; j_gene: TRBJ1-1; len: 14; d_gene: -